The rows below give T cell receptor beta chains drawn from one sample of a study of blood T cell repertoires in COVID-19. Some clones are missing from TCRdb's copy, which holds only in-frame ones; the method was immunoSEQ multiplex PCR. This table has about 110,000 clones, 76% appearing once. Sequencing was done on a sample of peripheral blood. These receptor sequences come from a woman at least 80 years old with acute or convalescent COVID-19. The CDR3 runs from the conserved cysteine through the conserved F or W. The D gene is left open where the match is weak. Expanded clones get a size class; other rows say once, few or many, or leave the size out.

V gene	clone size	J gene	D gene	CDR3 DNA	CDR3 protein
TRBV5-1	NA	TRBJ2-3	TRBD1	TGCGCCAGCAGCCCGGGACAGGGCGACACAGATACGCAGTATTTT	CASSPGQGDTDTQYF
TRBV2	NA	TRBJ2-2	NA	TGTGCCAGCAGTGGAACCGGGAGCACAGACACCGGGGAGCTGTTTTTT	CASSGTGSTDTGELFF
TRBV6-6	few	TRBJ2-3	NA	TGTGCCAGCAGTTACTCGAAGGAGATGGGCACAGATACGCAGTATTTT	CASSYSKEMGTDTQYF
TRBV24-1	NA	TRBJ2-2	NA	TGTGCCACCAGTGATTTGCCAGCGGAGACGAACACCGGGGAGCTGTTTTTT	CATSDLPAETNTGELFF
TRBV7-2	NA	TRBJ2-7	NA	TGTGCCAGCAGCTTAGCCCCCGGGAGAGGATACGAGCAGTACTTC	CASSLAPGRGYEQYF
TRBV7-2	NA	TRBJ1-5	NA	TGTGCCAGCAGCTTAAGAGGACGGACTGATCAGCCCCAGCATTTT	CASSLRGRTDQPQHF
TRBV12-5	NA	TRBJ2-7	TRBD2	TGTGCTAGTGGCCGGAGCGGGGGGGATGAGCAGTACTTC	CASGRSGGDEQYF
TRBV18	NA	TRBJ1-2	NA	TGTGCCAGCTCACCAGCCAGGGCGGACTATGGCTACACCTTC	CASSPARADYGYTF
TRBV25-1	NA	TRBJ1-4	TRBD1	TGTGCCAGCAGTGATCAGACAGGGCCAAATGAAAAACTGTTTTTT	CASSDQTGPNEKLFF
TRBV28	NA	TRBJ1-2	NA	TGTGCCAGCACCCCGACCCTAGGGACTTATGGCTACACCTTC	CASTPTLGTYGYTF
TRBV5-8	NA	TRBJ2-1	NA	TGTGCCAGCAGCGTCAGGGGTGTCGAGCAGTTCTTC	CASSVRGVEQFF
TRBV11-2	medium-sized	TRBJ2-3	NA	TGTGCCAGCAGCTTAGATACTAGCACAGATACGCAGTATTTT	CASSLDTSTDTQYF
TRBV6-4	few	TRBJ1-1	NA	TGTGCCAGCAGTGAAGTACAGGGCGGAGGCACTGAAGCTTTCTTT	CASSEVQGGGTEAFF
TRBV9	NA	TRBJ2-1	TRBD2	TGTGCCAGCAGCCTCGGACTAGCGTTAAATGAGCAGTTCTTC	CASSLGLALNEQFF
TRBV27	NA	TRBJ2-3	NA	TGTGCCAGCAGTGCCGGACTCCTCACAGATACGCAGTATTTT	CASSAGLLTDTQYF
TRBV7-2	NA	TRBJ2-3	TRBD2	TGTGCCAGCAGCTTTAGCGGGACTAGCACAGATACGCAGTATTTT	CASSFSGTSTDTQYF
TRBV29-1	NA	TRBJ2-1	TRBD2	TGCAGCGTGAATACGGGAGGCATCCTATACAATGAGCAGTTCTTC	CSVNTGGILYNEQFF
TRBV19	few	TRBJ1-1	TRBD1	TGTGCCAGTAGTATAGGACCTTCAGGTGGGACAGGGTTGAACACTGAAGCTTTCTTT	CASSIGPSGGTGLNTEAFF
TRBV5-5	NA	TRBJ2-4	TRBD1	TGTGCCAGCAGCTCGGGACAGCTAGCCAAAAACATTCAGTACTTC	CASSSGQLAKNIQYF
TRBV11-3	NA	TRBJ2-1	NA	TGTGCCACTTCACACCGGGATCCTCCTACCGGTGAGCAGTTCTTC	CATSHRDPPTGEQFF
TRBV7-2	NA	TRBJ1-1	NA	TGTGCCAGCAGCTTACAGAATACCCTGAACACTGAAGCTTTCTTT	CASSLQNTLNTEAFF
TRBV5-1	NA	TRBJ1-2	NA	TGCGCTAGCAGTGGAGCGGGGTATGGCTACACCTTC	CASSGAGYGYTF
TRBV29-1	NA	TRBJ1-4	NA	TGCAGCGGGAAAGGGGCCGGTGAAAAACTGTTTTTT	CSGKGAGEKLFF
TRBV3-1/TRBV3-2	NA	TRBJ1-2	NA	TGTGCCAGCAGCCAAGACCACGGCGGGTCTTCGGGCTACACCTTC	CASSQDHGGSSGYTF
TRBV19	NA	TRBJ2-1	NA	TGTGCCAGTAGTTTGACACGAGGGGGAAGGGACAATGAGCAGTTCTTC	CASSLTRGGRDNEQFF
TRBV12-3/TRBV12-4	few	TRBJ1-1	NA	TGTGCCAGCAGTCCCCGAGGGAACGAAGCTTTCTTT	CASSPRGNEAFF
TRBV19	NA	TRBJ1-6	TRBD1	TGTGCCAGTAGGGGAGGACCGGGACAGGGTAATTCACCCCTCCACTTT	CASRGGPGQGNSPLHF
TRBV18	NA	TRBJ1-1	TRBD1	TGTGCCAGCTCACCCTGGGACAGGGGGCTGTCGGGGAACACTGAAGCTTTCTTT	CASSPWDRGLSGNTEAFF
TRBV19	NA	TRBJ2-7	TRBD1	TGTGCCAGTAGTACTGGGACAGGGGGCCACCGTTCCTACGAGCAGTACTTC	CASSTGTGGHRSYEQYF
TRBV21-1	NA	TRBJ2-7	NA	TGTGCCAGCAGCGGCAGACAGGGACGCTCCTACGAGCAGTACTTC	CASSGRQGRSYEQYF
TRBV10-3	NA	TRBJ1-1	TRBD1	TGTGCCATCGGCAGGACAGGGGGCGGGGACACTGAAGCTTTCTTT	CAIGRTGGGDTEAFF
TRBV20-1	NA	TRBJ2-4	TRBD2	TGCAGTGCTAGTCCCAATCCCGGGACTAGCGGGATGTACATTCAGTACTTC	CSASPNPGTSGMYIQYF
TRBV5-1	few	TRBJ1-1	NA	TGCGCCAGCAGCGTAATGGGACACCCGAACACTGAAGCTTTCTTT	CASSVMGHPNTEAFF